This T cell receptor (beta chain) derives from a study of neurological immune-mediated disorders. Trimming at V came to 0 bases and at J to 2 bases, leaving 6 bases not matched to a gene. The CDR3 extends over 16 amino acids. Germline V gives CDR1 DFQATT, CDR2 SNEGSKA (reference sequence). The table lists this clonotype with many counts. The authors obtained over 200 million TCR-beta sequences from 15-18 subjects per sequencing run. MiXCR, applied by TCRdb to the 5' RACE reads, yields one record per CDR3 protein. The sample carries approximately 36,000 distinct CDR3 sequences, less than 15% recorded once.

The receptor was derived from a woman aged 45-59 years with HTLV-1-associated myelopathy (HAM/TSP). Sequencing was done on a sample of PBMCs. The chain is built from TRBV20-1 and TRBJ2-3, with 9 bases fitting TRBD1. CDR3 protein: CSARDGDRASTDTQYF. In DNA form, the CDR3 reads TGCAGTGCTAGAGATGGGGACAGGGCCTCCACAGATACGCAGTATTTT.